This T cell receptor beta chain emerged from a study of breast tumors, draining lymph nodes, adjacent tissues. Findings of the study overall: Compared with basal-like, luminal-like tumors shared significantly more repertoire with nontumor tissue.

Axillary draining lymph nodes of breast cancer patients supplied the node samples. Only a few counts were recorded for this clonotype. Its target is not known. Germline-derived CDR1 and CDR2 are LGHDT and YNNKEL (reference sequence). The CDR3 extends over 16 amino acids. V was cut by 1 base and J by 4 bases, with 14 bases left in between. Via MiXCR, TCRdb re-called the multiplex PCR reads, giving one row per CDR3 protein. The sample lists more than 200,000 distinct CDR3 sequences; less than 40% were seen once. Material for sequencing was axillary lymph node tissue. The chain couples TRBV3-1 to TRBJ2-1; the D gene is possibly TRBD2 (6 bases). This receptor was obtained from a female donor with breast cancer. Some clones in this sample may be carry-over from other donors' samples. CDR3 in DNA: TGTGCCAGCAGCCAAGTAAAGGGACTGGGGTACAATGAGCAGTTCTTC. Translation: CASSQVKGLGYNEQFF.